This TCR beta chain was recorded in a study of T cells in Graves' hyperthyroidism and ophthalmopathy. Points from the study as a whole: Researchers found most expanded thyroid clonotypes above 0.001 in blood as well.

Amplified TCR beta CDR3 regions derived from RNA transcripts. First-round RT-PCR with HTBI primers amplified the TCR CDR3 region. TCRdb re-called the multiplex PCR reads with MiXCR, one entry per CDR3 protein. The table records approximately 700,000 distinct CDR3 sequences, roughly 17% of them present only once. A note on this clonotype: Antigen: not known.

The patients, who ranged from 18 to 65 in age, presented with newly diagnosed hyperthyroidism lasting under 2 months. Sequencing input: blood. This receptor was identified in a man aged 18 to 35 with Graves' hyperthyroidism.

The CDR3 region is CASSFHDGSKGGELFF. The CDR3 bases are TGCGCCAGCAGCTTTCACGACGGGAGCAAGGGCGGGGAGCTGTTTTTT. The rearrangement uses TRBV5-1 and TRBJ2-2; D might be TRBD2 (6 bases). Germline-derived CDR1 and CDR2 are SGHRS and YFSETQ. The V gene lost 2 bases and the J gene lost 7 bases, with 18 bases spanning the gap. CDR3 length: 16 residues.